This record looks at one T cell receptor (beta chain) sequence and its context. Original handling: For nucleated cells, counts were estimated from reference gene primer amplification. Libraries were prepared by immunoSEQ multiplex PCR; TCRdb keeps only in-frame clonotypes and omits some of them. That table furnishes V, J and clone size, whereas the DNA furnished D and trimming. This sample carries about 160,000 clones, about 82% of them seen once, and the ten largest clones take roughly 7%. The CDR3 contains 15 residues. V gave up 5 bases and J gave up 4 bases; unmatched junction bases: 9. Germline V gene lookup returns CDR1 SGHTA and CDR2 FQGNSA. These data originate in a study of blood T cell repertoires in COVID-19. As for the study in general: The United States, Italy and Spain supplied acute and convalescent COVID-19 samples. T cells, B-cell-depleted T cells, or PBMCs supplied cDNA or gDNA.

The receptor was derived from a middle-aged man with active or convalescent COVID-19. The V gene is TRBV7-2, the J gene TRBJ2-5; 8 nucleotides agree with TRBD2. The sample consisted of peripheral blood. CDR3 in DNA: TGTGCCAGCAGCACGAGCGGGAGAATAGGAGAGACCCAGTACTTC. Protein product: CASSTSGRIGETQYF.